This record concerns one TCR beta chain sequence. Its antigen remains unknown. The germline gives CDR1 LNHNV, CDR2 YYDKDF (reference sequence). The CDR3 sequence is 16 residues long. V was trimmed by 0 bases and J by 0 bases, leaving 11 bases between them. The record originates from a study of graft-versus-host responses after intestinal transplantation. Findings of the study overall: Detected in recipient marrow were GvH clones, some of which were first observed in ileum or blood. Early post-transplant HvG declines tracked with peak circulating GvH clone levels.

TCRdb's copy holds only in-frame clones and misses some; the assay was immunoSEQ multiplex PCR. The data show about 36,000 clones, roughly 95% seen once. The source is a human donor who was the organ donor for an intestinal transplant. The chain couples TRBV15 to TRBJ1-1; D is undetermined. This sample comprised unstimulated CD4+ T cells sorted from spleen or lymph node cells, obtained before transplant. CDR3 nucleotides: TGTGCCACCAGCAGAGATCGAGGAACCATGAACACTGAAGCTTTCTTT. It encodes CATSRDRGTMNTEAFF.